This TCR beta chain originates from a study of graft-versus-host responses after intestinal transplantation. Across the study: Recipients got multivisceral, liver-intestinal, or isolated intestinal transplants. Among the recipients, all got anti-thymocyte globulin induction and then tacrolimus and steroids for about 3 years. Study findings and constraints: Early after transplant, HvG clones declined as circulating GvH clones peaked. Graft-donor T cell macrochimerism coincided with high graft-versus-host to host-versus-graft clonal ratios in allografts.

The CDR3 covers 18 residues. Trimming shortened V by 0 bases and J by 6 bases, and 21 bases separated the two germline ends. Germline CDR1 SGHDN, CDR2 FVKESK. Produced via immunoSEQ multiplex PCR; TCRdb's table is partial and in-frame only. The sample contains 35,000 to 45,000 clones, roughly 94% of which appear only once. Worth noting for this clone: Its specificity is not known.

V and J are TRBV14 and TRBJ2-4; D is possibly TRBD2 (6 bases). The sample was unstimulated CD4+ T cells sorted from spleen or lymph node cells, taken before transplant. The clonotype comes from a human donor who was the organ donor for an intestinal transplant. CDR3 sequence reads: CASSQDGGDFLGRNIQYF. CDR3 bases: TGTGCCAGCAGCCAAGATGGCGGGGACTTCCTAGGGAGAAACATTCAGTACTTC.